This TCR beta chain was retrieved from a study of regulatory T cells in long-lasting Graves disease. Arm-PCR of CDR3 regions and iRepertoire HTBI primers were the basis on which TCR beta libraries were built. MiXCR, applied by TCRdb to the multiplex PCR reads, yields one record per CDR3 protein. The data contain 420,000 or so distinct CDR3 sequences, roughly 15% of them singletons. This clonotype was counted ten times or more. There are 14 residues in the CDR3. The germline gives CDR1 SGDLS, CDR2 YYNGEE. The V end lost 4 bases, the J end lost 5 bases, and 13 bases lay between the germline ends. Indicated time point: newly diagnosed GD, antithyroid drugs for less than 3 months. The TCR library was made from RNA that had been extracted from PBMCs in TRIzol. These same records also appear under a second study, on T cells in Graves' hyperthyroidism and ophthalmopathy.

Sequencing was performed on peripheral blood mononuclear cells (PBMCs), taken at new diagnosis, from a patient treated with antithyroid drugs. This receptor was identified in a woman under 30 with Graves disease. This chain uses TRBV9 with TRBJ2-1; tentatively, D is TRBD2 (6 bases). The CDR3 bases are TGTGCCAGCAGCCCCAGACTAGGAGACAATGAGCAGTTCTTC. It codes for CASSPRLGDNEQFF.